This TCR beta chain appears in the sequencing data of a study of low-dose radiotherapy and immunotherapy resistance in tumors. Study in general: Aspirin 300 mg was given orally each day for four cycles from cycle 1 day 1.

Time point: after trial treatment. Indicated treatment: LDRT plus nivolumab, ipilimumab, low-dose cyclophosphamide and aspirin (RACIN trial). In the RACIN dose-escalation trial, donors got nivolumab plus ipilimumab with aspirin, cyclophosphamide and radiotherapy. Covering alpha and beta chains, TRAV- and TRBV-specific primers were used for the first-strand cDNA. It was with a constant-region primer and a V-primer adapter that TCRs were amplified over approximately 18 PCR cycles. TCRdb reanalysed the reads using MiXCR and keeps one entry per CDR3 protein. The repertoire holds around 84,000 distinct CDR3 sequences, about 17% seen once, with less than 1.5% in the top ten. This clonotype came up once. The sequence came from a male donor with prostate cancer. The sequencing here drew on PBMCs, taken after low-dose radiotherapy plus immunotherapy.

CDR3 nucleotides: TGCGCCAGCAGCTGGGGGCGTCGCACCGCTAGGTCCTACAATGAGCAGTTCTTC. It is translated as CASSWGRRTARSYNEQFF. The chain carries TRBV5-1 and TRBJ2-1; TRBD1 might be the D (6 bases). Looked up from germline, CDR1 is SGHRS and CDR2 is YFSETQ. The ends were cut back, 3 bases at V and 1 base at J, with 20 bases in the middle. This CDR3 region has 18 residues.